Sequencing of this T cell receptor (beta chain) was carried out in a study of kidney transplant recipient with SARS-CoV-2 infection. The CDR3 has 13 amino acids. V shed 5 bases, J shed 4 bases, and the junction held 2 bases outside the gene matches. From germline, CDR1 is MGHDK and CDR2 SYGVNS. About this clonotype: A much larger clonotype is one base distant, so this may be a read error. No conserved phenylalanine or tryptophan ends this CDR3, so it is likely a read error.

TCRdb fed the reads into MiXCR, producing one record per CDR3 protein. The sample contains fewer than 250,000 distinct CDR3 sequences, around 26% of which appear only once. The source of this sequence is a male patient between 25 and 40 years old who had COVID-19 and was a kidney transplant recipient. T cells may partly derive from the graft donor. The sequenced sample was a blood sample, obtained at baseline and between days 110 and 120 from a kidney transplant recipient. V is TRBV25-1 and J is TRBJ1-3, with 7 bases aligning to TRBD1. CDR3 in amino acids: CASSTGVGNTIYL. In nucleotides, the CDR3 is TGTGCCAGCAGTACAGGGGTGGGAAACACCATATATCTT.